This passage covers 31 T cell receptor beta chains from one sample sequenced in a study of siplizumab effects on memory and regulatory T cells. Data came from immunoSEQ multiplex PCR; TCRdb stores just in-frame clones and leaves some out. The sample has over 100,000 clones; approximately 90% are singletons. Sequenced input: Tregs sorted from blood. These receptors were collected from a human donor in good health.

The DNA of the CDR3 is TGTGCCAGCAGCTTAGCCCACAGGGTTATCTACGAGCAGTACTTC. It codes for CASSLAHRVIYEQYF. The chain links TRBV7-9 to TRBJ2-7, with D perhaps TRBD1 (6 bases). The V gene's germline CDR1 is SEHNR and CDR2 FQNEAQ (reference sequence). There are 15 residues in the CDR3. The V and J ends lost 0 bases and 3 bases respectively, with 12 bases between them. The full variable domain, in which reference TRBV7-9 and TRBJ2-7 provide the parts outside the CDR3, is DTGVSQNPRHKITKRGQNVTFRCDPISEHNRLYWYRQTLGQGPEFLTYFQNEAQLEKSRLLSDRFSAERPKGSFSTLEIQRTEQGDSAMYLCASSLAHRVIYEQYFGPGTRLTVT.

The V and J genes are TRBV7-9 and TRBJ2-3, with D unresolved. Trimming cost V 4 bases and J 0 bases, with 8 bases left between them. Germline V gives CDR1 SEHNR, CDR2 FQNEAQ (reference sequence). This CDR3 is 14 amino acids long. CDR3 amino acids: CASSSLSSTDTQYF. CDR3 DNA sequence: TGTGCCAGCAGCTCCTTATCTAGCACAGATACGCAGTATTTT.

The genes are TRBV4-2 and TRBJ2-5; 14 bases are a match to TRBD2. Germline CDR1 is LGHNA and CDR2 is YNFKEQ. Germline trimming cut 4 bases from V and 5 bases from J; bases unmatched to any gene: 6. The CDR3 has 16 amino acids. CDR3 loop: CASSPRLAGGLETQYF. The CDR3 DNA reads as TGTGCCAGCAGCCCCAGACTAGCGGGGGGGCTGGAGACCCAGTACTTC.

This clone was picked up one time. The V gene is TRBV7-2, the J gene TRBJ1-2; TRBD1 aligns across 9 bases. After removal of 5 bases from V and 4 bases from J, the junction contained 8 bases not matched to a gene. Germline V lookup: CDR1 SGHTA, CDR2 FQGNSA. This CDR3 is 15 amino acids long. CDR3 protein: CASSQGTGPIYGYTF. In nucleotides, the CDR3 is TGTGCCAGCAGCCAGGGGACAGGGCCCATCTATGGCTACACCTTC.

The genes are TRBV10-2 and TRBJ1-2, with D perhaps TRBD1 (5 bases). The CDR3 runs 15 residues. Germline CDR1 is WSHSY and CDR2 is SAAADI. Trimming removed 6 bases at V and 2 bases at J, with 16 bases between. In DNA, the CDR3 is TGCGCCAGCAGCGAAGCAAAGACAGTGAACTATGGCTACACCTTC. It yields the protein CASSEAKTVNYGYTF.

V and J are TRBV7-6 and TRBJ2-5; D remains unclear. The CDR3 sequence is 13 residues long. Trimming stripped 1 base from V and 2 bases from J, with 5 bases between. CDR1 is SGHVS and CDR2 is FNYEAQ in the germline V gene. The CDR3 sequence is CASSLVRQETQYF. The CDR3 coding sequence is TGTGCCAGCAGCTTAGTTCGGCAAGAGACCCAGTACTTC.

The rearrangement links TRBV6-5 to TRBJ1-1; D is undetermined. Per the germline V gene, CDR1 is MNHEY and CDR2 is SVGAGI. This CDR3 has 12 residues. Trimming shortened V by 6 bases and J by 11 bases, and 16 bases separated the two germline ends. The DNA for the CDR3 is TGTGCCAGCAGACCCGGACGGGTATGGGCTTTCTTT. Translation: CASRPGRVWAFF.

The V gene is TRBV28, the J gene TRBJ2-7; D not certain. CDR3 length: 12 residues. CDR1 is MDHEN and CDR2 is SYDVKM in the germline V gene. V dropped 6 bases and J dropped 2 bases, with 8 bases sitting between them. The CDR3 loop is CASRASTYEQYF. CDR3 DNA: TGTGCCAGCAGGGCTTCCACCTACGAGCAGTACTTC.

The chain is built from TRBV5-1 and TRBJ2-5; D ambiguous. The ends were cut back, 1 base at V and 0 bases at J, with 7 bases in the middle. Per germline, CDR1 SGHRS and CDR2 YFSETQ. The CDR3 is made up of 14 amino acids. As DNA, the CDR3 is TGCGCCAGCAGCTTGAGGATCAACCAAGAGACCCAGTACTTC. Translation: CASSLRINQETQYF.

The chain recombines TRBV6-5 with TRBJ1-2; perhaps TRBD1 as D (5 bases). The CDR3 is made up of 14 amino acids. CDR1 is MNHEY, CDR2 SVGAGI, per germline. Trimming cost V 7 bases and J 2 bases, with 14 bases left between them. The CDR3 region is CASTRGVLNYGYTF. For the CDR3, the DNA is TGTGCCAGCACTCGGGGGGTCCTGAACTATGGCTACACCTTC.

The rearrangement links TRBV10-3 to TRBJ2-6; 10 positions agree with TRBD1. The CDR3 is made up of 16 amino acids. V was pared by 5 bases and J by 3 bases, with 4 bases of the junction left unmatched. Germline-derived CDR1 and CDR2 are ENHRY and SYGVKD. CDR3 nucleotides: TGTGCCATCAGTTTGGACAGGGGGAGTGGGGCCAACGTCCTGACTTTC. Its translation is CAISLDRGSGANVLTF.

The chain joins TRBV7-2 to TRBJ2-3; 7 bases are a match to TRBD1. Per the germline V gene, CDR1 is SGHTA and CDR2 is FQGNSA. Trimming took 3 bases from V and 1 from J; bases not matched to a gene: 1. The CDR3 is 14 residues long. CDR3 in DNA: TGTGCCAGCAGCTTCACAGGGGGCACAGATACGCAGTATTTT. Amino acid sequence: CASSFTGGTDTQYF.

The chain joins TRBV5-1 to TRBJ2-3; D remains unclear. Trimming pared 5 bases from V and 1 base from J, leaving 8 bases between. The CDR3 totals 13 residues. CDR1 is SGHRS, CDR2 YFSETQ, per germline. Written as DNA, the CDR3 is TGCGCCAGCAGTCCACCCGGCACAGATACGCAGTATTTT. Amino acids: CASSPPGTDTQYF.

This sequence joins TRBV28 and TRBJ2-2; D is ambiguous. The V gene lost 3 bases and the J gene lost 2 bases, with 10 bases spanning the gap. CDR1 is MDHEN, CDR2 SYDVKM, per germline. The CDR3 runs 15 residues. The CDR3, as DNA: TGTGCCAGCAGTTTTCAGAGTCTAAACACCGGGGAGCTGTTTTTT. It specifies CASSFQSLNTGELFF.

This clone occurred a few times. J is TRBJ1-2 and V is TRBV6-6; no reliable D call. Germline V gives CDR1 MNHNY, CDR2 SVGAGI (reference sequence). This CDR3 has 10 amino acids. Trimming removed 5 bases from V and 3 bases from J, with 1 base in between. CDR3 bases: TGTGCCAGCAGTGACTATGGCTACACCTTC. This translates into CASSDYGYTF.

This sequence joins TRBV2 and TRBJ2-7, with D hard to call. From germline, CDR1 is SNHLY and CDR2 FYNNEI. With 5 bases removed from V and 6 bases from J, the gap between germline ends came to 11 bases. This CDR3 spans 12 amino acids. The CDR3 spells CASSPPQTEQYF. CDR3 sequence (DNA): TGTGCCAGCAGTCCCCCTCAGACCGAGCAGTACTTC.

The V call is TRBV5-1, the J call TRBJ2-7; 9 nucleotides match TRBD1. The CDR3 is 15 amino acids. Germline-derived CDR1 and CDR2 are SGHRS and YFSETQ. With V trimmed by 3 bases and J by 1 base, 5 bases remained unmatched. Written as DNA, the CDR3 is TGCGCCAGCAGCTCGCGGACAGGGGTTTCCTACGAGCAGTACTTC. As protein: CASSSRTGVSYEQYF.

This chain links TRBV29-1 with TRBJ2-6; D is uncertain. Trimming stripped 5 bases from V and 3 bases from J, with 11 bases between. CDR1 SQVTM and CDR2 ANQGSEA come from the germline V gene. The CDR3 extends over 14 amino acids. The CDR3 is CSVTITLGANVLTF. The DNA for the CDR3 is TGCAGCGTTACAATTACGCTTGGGGCCAACGTCCTGACTTTC.

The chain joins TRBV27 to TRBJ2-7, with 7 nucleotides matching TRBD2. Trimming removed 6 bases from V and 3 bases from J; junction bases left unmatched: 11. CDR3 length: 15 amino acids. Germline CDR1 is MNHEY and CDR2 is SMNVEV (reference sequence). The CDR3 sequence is CASSPKGTTGYEQYF. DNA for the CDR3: TGTGCCAGCAGCCCAAAAGGGACTACAGGCTACGAGCAGTACTTC.

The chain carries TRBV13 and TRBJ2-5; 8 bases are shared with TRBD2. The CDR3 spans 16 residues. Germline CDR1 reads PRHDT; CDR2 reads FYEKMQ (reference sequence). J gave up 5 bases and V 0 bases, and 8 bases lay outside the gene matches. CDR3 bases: TGTGCCAGCAGCTTAGGAGGAGCGGGGGATGCGGAGACCCAGTACTTC. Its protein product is CASSLGGAGDAETQYF.

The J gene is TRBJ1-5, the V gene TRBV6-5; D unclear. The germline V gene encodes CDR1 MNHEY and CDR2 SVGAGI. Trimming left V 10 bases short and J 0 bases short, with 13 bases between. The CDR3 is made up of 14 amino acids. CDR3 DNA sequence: TGTGCCACCCAGGACCCTAATAGCAATCAGCCCCAGCATTTT. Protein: CATQDPNSNQPQHF.

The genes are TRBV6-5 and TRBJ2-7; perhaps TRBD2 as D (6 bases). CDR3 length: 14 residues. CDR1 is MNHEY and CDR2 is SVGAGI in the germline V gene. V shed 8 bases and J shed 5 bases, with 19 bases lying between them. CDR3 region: CASAFEGGRNEQYF. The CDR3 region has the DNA TGTGCCAGCGCCTTCGAGGGAGGAAGGAACGAGCAGTACTTC.

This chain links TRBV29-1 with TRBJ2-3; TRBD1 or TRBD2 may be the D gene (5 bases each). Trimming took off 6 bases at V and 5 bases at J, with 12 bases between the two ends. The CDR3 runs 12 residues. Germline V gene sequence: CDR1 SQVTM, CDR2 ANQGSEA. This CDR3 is CSVGRGKDTQYF. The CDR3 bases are TGCAGCGTGGGACGTGGGAAAGATACGCAGTATTTT.

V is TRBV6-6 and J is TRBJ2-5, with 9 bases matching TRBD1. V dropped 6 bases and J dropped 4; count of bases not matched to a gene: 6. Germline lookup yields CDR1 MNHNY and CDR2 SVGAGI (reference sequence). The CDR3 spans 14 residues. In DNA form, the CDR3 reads TGTGCCAGCAGCCTACAGGGGGCTTCAGAGACCCAGTACTTC. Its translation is CASSLQGASETQYF.

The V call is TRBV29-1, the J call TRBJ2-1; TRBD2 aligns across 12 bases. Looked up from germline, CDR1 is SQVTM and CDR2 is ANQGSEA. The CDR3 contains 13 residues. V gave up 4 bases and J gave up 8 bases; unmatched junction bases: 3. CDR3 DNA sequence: TGCAGCGTTGGGACTAGCGGGATTCATGAGCAGTTCTTC. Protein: CSVGTSGIHEQFF.

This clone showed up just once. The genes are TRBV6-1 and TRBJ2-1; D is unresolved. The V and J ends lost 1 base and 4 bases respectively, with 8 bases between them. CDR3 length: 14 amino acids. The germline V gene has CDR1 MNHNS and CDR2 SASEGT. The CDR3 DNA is TGTGCCAGCAGTGAAGGTCTCCGGTACAATGAGCAGTTCTTC. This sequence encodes CASSEGLRYNEQFF.

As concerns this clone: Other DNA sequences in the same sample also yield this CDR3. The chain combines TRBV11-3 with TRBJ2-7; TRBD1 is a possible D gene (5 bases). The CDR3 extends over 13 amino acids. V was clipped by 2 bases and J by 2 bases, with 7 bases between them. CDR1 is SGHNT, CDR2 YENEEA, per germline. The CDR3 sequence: CASSLTGTYEQYF. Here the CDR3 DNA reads TGTGCCAGCAGCTTAACAGGAACCTACGAGCAGTACTTC.

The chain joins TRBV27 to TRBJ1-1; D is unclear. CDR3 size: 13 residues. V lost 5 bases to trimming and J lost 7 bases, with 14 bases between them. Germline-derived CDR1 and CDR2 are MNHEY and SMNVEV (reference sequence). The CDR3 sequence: CASSPYRANEAFF. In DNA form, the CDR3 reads TGTGCCAGCAGTCCGTACCGGGCAAATGAAGCTTTCTTT.

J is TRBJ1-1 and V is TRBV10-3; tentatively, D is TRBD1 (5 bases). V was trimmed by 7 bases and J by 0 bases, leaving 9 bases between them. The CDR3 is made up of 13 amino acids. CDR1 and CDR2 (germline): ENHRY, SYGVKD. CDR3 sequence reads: CAITRALNTEAFF. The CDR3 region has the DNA TGTGCCATCACCAGGGCATTGAACACTGAAGCTTTCTTT.

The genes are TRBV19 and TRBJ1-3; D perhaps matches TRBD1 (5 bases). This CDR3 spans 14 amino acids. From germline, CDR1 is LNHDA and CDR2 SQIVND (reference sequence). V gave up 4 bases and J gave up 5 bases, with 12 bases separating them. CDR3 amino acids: CASSKQVARNTIYF. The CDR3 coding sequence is TGTGCCAGTAGTAAACAGGTCGCAAGAAACACCATATATTTT.

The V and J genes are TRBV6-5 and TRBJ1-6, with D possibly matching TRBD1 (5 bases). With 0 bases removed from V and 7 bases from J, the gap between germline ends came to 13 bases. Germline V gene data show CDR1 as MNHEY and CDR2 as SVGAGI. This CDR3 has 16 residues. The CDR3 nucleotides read TGTGCCAGCAGTTACTCGGGGGGAGTGGGGAATTCACCCCTCCACTTT. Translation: CASSYSGGVGNSPLHF.